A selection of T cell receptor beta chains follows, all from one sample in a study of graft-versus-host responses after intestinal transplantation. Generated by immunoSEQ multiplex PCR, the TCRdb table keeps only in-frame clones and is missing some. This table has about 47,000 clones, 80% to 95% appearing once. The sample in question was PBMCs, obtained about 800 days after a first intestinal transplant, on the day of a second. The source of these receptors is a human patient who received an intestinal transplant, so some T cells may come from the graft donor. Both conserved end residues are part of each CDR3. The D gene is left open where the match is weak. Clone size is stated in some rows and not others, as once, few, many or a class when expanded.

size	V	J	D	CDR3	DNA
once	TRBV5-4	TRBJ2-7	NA	CASSFGTGGTYEQYF	TGTGCCAGCAGTTTCGGGACTGGAGGGACCTACGAGCAGTACTTC
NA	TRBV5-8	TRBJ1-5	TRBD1	CASSLGTGSAQHF	TGTGCCAGCAGCTTGGGGACAGGATCCGCCCAGCATTTT
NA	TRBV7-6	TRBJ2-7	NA	CASSLEWQGTLSEQYF	TGTGCCAGCAGCTTAGAGTGGCAGGGAACCCTCTCCGAGCAGTACTTC
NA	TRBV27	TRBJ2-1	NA	CASSLSTGLHNEQFF	TGTGCCAGCAGTTTATCAACGGGACTTCACAATGAGCAGTTCTTC
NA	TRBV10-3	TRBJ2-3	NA	CAISDRNDRTDTQYF	TGTGCCATCAGTGATAGGAATGACCGCACAGATACGCAGTATTTT
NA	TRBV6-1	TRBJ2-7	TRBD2	CASSISGTSSYEQYF	TGTGCCAGCAGTATATCCGGGACTAGCTCCTACGAGCAGTACTTC
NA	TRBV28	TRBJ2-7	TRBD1	CASSFGQGYEQYF	TGTGCCAGCAGTTTTGGACAGGGTTACGAGCAGTACTTC
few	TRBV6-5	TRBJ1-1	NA	CASSYSGSGNTEAFF	TGTGCCAGCAGTTACTCGGGGTCAGGGAACACTGAAGCTTTCTTT
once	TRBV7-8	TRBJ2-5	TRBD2	CASSFRAGGSLQETQYF	TGTGCCAGCAGCTTCCGGGCTGGCGGGAGTTTACAAGAGACCCAGTACTTC
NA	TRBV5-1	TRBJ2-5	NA	CASSLGGSAAETQYF	TGCGCCAGCAGCTTGGGGGGGTCTGCGGCAGAGACCCAGTACTTC
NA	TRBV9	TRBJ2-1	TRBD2	CASSVRGRAPYNEQFF	TGTGCCAGCAGCGTGCGTGGGAGGGCCCCCTACAATGAGCAGTTCTTC
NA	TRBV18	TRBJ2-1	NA	CASSPISENEQFF	TGTGCCAGCTCACCAATCTCAGAGAATGAGCAGTTCTTC
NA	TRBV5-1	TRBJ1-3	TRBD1	CASSQDRALPGNTIYF	TGCGCCAGCAGCCAAGACAGGGCCCTTCCTGGAAACACCATATATTTT
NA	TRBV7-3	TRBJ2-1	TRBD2	CASSLETSVHNEQFF	TGTGCCAGCAGCTTAGAGACTAGCGTCCACAATGAGCAGTTCTTC
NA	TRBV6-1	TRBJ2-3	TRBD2	CASSELAGGPDTQYF	TGTGCCAGCAGTGAACTAGCGGGGGGGCCAGATACGCAGTATTTT
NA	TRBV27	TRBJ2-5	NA	CASSQTGGATQYF	TGTGCCAGCAGTCAGACAGGCGGCGCGACCCAGTACTTC
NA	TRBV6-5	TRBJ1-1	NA	CASSYMVGFNTEAFF	TGTGCCAGCAGTTACATGGTGGGATTCAACACTGAAGCTTTCTTT
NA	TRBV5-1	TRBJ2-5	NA	CATRGGDLQETQYF	TGCGCCACCAGGGGGGGCGACCTCCAAGAGACCCAGTACTTC
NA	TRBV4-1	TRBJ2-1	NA	CASRDYNEQFF	TGCGCCAGCAGAGATTACAATGAGCAGTTCTTC
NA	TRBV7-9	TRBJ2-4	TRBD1	CASSLARTGIAKNIQYF	TGTGCCAGCAGCTTAGCCAGGACAGGGATAGCCAAAAACATTCAGTACTTC
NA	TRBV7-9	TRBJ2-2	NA	CASTLRVAGTGELFF	TGTGCCAGCACCCTACGGGTGGCAGGGACCGGGGAGCTGTTTTTT
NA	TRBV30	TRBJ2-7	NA	CALRPGTPYYEQYF	TGTGCCTTACGTCCCGGGACACCCTACTACGAGCAGTACTTC
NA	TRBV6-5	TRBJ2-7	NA	CASSPWTRFYEQYF	TGTGCCAGCAGTCCATGGACAAGATTCTACGAGCAGTACTTC